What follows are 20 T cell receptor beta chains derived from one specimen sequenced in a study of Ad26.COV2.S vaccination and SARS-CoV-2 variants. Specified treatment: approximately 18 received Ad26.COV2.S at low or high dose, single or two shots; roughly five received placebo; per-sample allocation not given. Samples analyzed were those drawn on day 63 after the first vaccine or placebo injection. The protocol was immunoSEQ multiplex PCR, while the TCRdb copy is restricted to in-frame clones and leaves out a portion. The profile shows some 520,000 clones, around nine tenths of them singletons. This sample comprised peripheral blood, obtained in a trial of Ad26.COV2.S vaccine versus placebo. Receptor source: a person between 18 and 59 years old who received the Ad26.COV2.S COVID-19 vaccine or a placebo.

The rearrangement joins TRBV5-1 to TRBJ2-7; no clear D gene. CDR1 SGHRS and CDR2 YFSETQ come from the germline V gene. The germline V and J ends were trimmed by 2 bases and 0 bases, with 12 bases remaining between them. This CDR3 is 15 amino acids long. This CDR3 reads CASSLLGSSSYEQYF. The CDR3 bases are TGCGCCAGCAGCTTACTTGGGTCGAGCTCCTACGAGCAGTACTTC.

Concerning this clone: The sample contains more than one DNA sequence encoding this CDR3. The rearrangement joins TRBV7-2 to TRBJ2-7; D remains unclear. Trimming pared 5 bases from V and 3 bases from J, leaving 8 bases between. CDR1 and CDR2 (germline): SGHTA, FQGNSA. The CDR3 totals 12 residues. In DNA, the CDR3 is TGTGCCAGCAGCCTTACAAGCTACGAGCAGTACTTC. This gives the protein CASSLTSYEQYF.

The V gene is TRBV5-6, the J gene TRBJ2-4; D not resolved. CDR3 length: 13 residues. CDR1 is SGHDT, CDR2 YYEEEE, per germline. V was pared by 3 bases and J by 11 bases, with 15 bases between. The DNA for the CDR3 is TGTGCCAGCAGCTCCCGGGCCTCTAGAGTTCAGTACTTC. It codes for CASSSRASRVQYF. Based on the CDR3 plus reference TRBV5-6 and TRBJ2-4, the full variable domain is DAGVTQSPTHLIKTRGQQVTLRCSPKSGHDTVSWYQQALGQGPQFIFQYYEEEERQRGNFPDRFSGHQFPNYSSELNVNALLLGDSALYLCASSSRASRVQYFGAGTRLSVL.

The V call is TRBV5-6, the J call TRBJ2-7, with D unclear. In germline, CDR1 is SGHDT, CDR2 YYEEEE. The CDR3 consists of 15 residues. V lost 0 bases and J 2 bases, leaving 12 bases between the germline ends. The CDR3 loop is CASSLVGLNAYEQYF. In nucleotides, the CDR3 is TGTGCCAGCAGCTTGGTTGGGTTAAATGCCTACGAGCAGTACTTC. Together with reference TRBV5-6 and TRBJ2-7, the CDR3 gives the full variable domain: DAGVTQSPTHLIKTRGQQVTLRCSPKSGHDTVSWYQQALGQGPQFIFQYYEEEERQRGNFPDRFSGHQFPNYSSELNVNALLLGDSALYLCASSLVGLNAYEQYFGPGTRLTVT.

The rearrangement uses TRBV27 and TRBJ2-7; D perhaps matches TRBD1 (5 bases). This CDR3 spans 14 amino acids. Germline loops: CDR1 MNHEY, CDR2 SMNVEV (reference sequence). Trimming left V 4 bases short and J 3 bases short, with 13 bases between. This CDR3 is CASSWGPTGYEQYF. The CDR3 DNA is TGTGCCAGCAGTTGGGGCCCGACCGGCTACGAGCAGTACTTC.

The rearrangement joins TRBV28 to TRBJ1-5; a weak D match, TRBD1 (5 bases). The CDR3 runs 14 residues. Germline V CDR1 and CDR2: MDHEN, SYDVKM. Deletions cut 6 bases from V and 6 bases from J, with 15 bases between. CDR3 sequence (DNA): TGTGCCAGCAGCCTCTTATATCAGGGTCAGCCCCAGCATTTT. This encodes CASSLLYQGQPQHF.

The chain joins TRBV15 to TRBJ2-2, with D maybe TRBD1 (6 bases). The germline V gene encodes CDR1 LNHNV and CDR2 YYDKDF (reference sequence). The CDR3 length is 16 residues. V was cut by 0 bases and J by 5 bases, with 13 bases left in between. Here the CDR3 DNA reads TGTGCCACCAGCAGAGAAGGGCAGGGGTTTACCGGGGAGCTGTTTTTT. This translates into CATSREGQGFTGELFF.

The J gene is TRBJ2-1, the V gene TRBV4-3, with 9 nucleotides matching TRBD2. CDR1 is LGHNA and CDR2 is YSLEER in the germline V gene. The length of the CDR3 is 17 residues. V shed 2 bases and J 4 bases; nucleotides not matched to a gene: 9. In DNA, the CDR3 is TGCGCCAGCAGCCAAACCACCCGACTAGCGGCATACAATGAGCAGTTCTTC. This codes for CASSQTTRLAAYNEQFF.

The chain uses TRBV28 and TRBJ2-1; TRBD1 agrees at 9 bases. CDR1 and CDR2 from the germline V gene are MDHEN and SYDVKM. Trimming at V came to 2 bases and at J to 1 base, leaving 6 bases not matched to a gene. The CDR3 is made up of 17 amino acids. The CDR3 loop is CASSLGTGFGSYNEQFF. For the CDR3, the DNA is TGTGCCAGCAGTTTAGGGACAGGGTTCGGATCCTACAATGAGCAGTTCTTC.

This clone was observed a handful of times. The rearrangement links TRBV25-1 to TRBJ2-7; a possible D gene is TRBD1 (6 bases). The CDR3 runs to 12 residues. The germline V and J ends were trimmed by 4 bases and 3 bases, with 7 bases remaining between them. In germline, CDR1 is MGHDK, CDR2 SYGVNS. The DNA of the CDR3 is TGTGCCAGCAGTGGGACAGTCTACGAGCAGTACTTC. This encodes CASSGTVYEQYF.

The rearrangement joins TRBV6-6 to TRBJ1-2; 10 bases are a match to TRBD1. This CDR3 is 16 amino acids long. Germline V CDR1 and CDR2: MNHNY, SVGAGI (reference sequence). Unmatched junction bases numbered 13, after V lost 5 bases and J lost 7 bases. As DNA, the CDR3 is TGTGCCAGCAGTCGAGGGACAGGGGCCGCGAAGTCTGGCTACACCTTC. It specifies CASSRGTGAAKSGYTF.

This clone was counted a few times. The CDR3: CASSEGPGARELFF. The DNA for the CDR3 is TGTGCCAGCAGTGAAGGGCCAGGGGCCAGGGAGCTGTTTTTT. This chain connects TRBV2 to TRBJ2-2; TRBD1 is a possible D gene (6 bases). The CDR3 covers 14 residues. Trimming removed 1 base at V and 9 bases at J, with 12 bases between. Germline V CDR1 and CDR2: SNHLY, FYNNEI.

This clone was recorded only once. In DNA form, the CDR3 reads TGTGCCAGCTCCTCTTTCGGGGGCACGACCTACGAGCAGTACTTC. Its translation is CASSSFGGTTYEQYF. V usage is TRBV28 and J usage is TRBJ2-7, with D possibly being TRBD1 or TRBD2 (6 bases each). Trimming removed 8 bases from V and 2 bases from J, with 19 bases in between. The germline gives CDR1 MDHEN, CDR2 SYDVKM. The CDR3 is 15 amino acids.

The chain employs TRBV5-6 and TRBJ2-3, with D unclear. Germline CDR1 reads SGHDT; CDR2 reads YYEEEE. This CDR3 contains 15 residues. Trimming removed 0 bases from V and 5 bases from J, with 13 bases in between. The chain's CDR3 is CASSLAVGSRDTQYF. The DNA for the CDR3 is TGTGCCAGCAGCTTGGCTGTGGGTTCAAGAGATACGCAGTATTTT.

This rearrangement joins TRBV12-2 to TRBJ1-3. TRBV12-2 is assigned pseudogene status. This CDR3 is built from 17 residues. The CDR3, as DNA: TGTGCAAGTCAGGCCCGCCACGGAGGGCTCTCTGGAAACACCATATATTTT. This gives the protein CASQARHGGLSGNTIYF.

CDR3 DNA sequence: TGTGCCAGCAACCTAGCGGATCCTGACAATGAGCAGTTCTTC. It translates to CASNLADPDNEQFF. The chain combines TRBV21-1 with TRBJ2-1; the table's D call, TRBD2, has no DNA check behind it. TRBV21-1 is a known pseudogene. The CDR3 extends over 14 amino acids.

CDR3 DNA: TGCGCCAGCAGCGGGTTGGGACACCTACTTGAGGGCTACACCTTC. Amino acid sequence: CASSGLGHLLEGYTF. This chain uses TRBV5-1 with TRBJ1-2; D perhaps matches TRBD1 (6 bases). Per the germline V gene, CDR1 is SGHRS and CDR2 is YFSETQ. V dropped 4 bases and J dropped 8 bases, with 21 bases sitting between them. The CDR3 runs to 15 residues.

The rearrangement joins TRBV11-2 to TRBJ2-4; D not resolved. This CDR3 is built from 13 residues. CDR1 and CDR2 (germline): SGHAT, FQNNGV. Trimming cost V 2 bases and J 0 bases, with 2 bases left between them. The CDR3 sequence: CASSLIAKNIQYF. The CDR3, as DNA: TGTGCCAGCAGCTTAATAGCCAAAAACATTCAGTACTTC.

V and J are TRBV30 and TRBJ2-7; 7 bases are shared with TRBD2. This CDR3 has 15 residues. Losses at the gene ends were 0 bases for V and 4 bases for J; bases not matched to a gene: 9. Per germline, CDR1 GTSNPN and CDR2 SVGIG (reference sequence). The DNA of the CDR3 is TGTGCCTGGAGTGTACGTGGGGGGGTCCGTTACGAGCAGTACTTC. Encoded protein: CAWSVRGGVRYEQYF.

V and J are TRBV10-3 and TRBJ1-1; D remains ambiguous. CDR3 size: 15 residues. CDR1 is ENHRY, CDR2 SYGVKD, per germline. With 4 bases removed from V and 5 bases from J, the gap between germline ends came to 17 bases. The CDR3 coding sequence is TGTGCCATCAGTGCACGAGGTTCGCGGGGAACTGAAGCTTTCTTT. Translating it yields CAISARGSRGTEAFF.